Listed here is a single T cell receptor beta chain. This entry comes from a study of blood T cell repertoires in COVID-19. Study summary: Researchers got acute and convalescent COVID-19 samples from the United States, Italy and Spain.

The V gene lost 7 bases and the J gene lost 2 bases, with 11 bases spanning the gap. From germline, CDR1 is SGHRS and CDR2 YFSETQ. CDR3 length: 13 amino acids. Those enrolled, adults aged roughly 18 to 89 years, came from roughly 22 US areas. Membership in each cohort depended on participant-reported clinical history. Original handling: Amplification of reference gene primers provided the estimated nucleated cell counts. Measured with immunoSEQ multiplex PCR; TCRdb has only the in-frame clones, and not every one. V and J calls and clone size are copied from that table; D and trimming were computed from the DNA. Altogether more than 200,000 clones are present, more than 75% being singletons, with the ten largest covering about 1.7%.

Sequencing used PBMCs or T cells enriched from blood (not recorded which). The clonotype comes from a man between 35 and 55 years old who had recovered from COVID-19. This chain connects TRBV5-1 to TRBJ2-3, with D perhaps matching TRBD1 (5 bases). CDR3 sequence reads: CASGDSNTDTQYF. Here the CDR3 DNA reads TGCGCCAGCGGAGACAGTAACACAGATACGCAGTATTTT.